This T cell receptor beta chain was recovered during a study of human T cells and chemical hapten exposure. Time point meaning: pre-sensitization, week 0. Treatment: therapeutic diphenylcyclopropenone sensitization with weekly scalp DPC. Original handling: 90,000 to 100,000 TCRs per sample was the median, with a range of about 20,000 to 700,000. TCRdb called the RACE reads again in MiXCR, with one record for every CDR3 protein. These V and J calls are TCRdb output, not the study's own analysis. The sample includes about 120,000 distinct CDR3 sequences, 13% of them seen just once. The CDR3 is 17 residues long. Germline assignment: CDR1 SEHNR and CDR2 FQNEAQ (reference sequence). Trimming at V came to 2 bases and at J to 2 bases, leaving 5 bases not matched to a gene. This clonotype was detected a few times.

The clonotype was recovered from a woman under 30 with alopecia areata. Some clones in this sample may be carry-over from other donors' samples. Here the sequenced sample was whole blood, taken in connection with sensitization to the hapten diphenylcyclopropenone (DPC). The J gene is TRBJ2-3, the V gene TRBV7-9; 12 nucleotides agree with TRBD2. The CDR3 region has the DNA TGTGCCAGCAGCTTACCAACTAGCGGGGGGATCACAGATACGCAGTATTTT. This encodes CASSLPTSGGITDTQYF.